This record covers a single T cell receptor (beta chain). The data derive from a study of T cell responses to AZD1222 COVID-19 vaccine. The germline CDR1 and CDR2 sequences are ENHRY and SYGVKD. V was shortened by 5 bases and J by 1 base, with 15 bases between the two germline ends. This CDR3 comprises 15 residues. Clones were sequenced by immunoSEQ multiplex PCR, and TCRdb holds only the in-frame ones, with some missing. The data contain roughly 180,000 clones, 90% to 95% of them seen just once; the ten biggest clones take up around 1%. The TCR originated in an adult who received the MenACWY meningococcal vaccine as a control. Sample: peripheral blood, taken 28 days after the second dose of the MenACWY control vaccine. The chain couples TRBV10-3 to TRBJ2-7, with TRBD1 as a possible D gene (6 bases). This chain's CDR3 is CAISSTGVLSYEQYF. In DNA, the CDR3 is TGTGCCATCAGTTCGACAGGAGTCCTTTCCTACGAGCAGTACTTC.